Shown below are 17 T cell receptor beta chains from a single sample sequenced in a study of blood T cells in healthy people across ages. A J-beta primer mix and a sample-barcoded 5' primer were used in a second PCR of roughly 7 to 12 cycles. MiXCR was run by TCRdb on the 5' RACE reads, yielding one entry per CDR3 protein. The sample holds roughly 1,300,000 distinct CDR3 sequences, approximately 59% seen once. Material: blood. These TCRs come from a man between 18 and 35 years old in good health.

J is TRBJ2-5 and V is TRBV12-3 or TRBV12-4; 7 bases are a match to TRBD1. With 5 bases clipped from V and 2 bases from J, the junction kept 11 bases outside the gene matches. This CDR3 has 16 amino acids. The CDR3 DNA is TGTGCCAGCAGTATAAATACAGGGGATTGGCAAGAGACCCAGTACTTC. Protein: CASSINTGDWQETQYF.

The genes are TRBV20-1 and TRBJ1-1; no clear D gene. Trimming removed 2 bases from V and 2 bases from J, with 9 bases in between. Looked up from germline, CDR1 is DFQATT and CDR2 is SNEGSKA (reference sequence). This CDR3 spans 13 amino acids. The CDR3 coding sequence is TGCAGTGCTAGACTTAAAGACAACACTGAAGCTTTCTTT. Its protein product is CSARLKDNTEAFF.

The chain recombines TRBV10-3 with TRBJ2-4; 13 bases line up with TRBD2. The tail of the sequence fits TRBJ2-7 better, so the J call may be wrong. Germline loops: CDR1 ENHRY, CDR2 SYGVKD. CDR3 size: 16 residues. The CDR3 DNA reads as TGTGCCATCAGTGACTCCGGACTAGCGGGAGTCAACGAGCAGTACTTC. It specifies CAISDSGLAGVNEQYF.

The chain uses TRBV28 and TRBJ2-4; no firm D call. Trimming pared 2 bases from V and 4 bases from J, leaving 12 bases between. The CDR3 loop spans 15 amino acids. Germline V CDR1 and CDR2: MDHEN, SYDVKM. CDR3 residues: CASSLTRDGKNIQYF. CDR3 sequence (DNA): TGTGCCAGCAGTTTAACTCGAGATGGGAAAAACATTCAGTACTTC.

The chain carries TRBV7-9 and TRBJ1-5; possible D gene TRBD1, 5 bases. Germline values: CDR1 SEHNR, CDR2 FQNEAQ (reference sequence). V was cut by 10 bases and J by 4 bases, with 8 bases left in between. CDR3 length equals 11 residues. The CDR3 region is CATGENQPQHF. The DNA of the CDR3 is TGTGCCACGGGGGAAAATCAGCCCCAGCATTTT.

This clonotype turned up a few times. The CDR3 here is CASRPGVAGVNNEQFF. As DNA, the CDR3 is TGTGCCAGCCGCCCTGGGGTTGCGGGAGTCAACAATGAGCAGTTCTTC. The V call is TRBV12-3 or TRBV12-4, the J call TRBJ2-1; the match to TRBD2 covers 7 bases. The CDR3 totals 16 residues. Unmatched junction bases numbered 15, after V lost 8 bases and J lost 5 bases.

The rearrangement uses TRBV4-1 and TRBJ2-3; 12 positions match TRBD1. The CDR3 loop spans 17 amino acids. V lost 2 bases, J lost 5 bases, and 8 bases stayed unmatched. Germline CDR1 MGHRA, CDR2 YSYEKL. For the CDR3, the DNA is TGCGCCAGCAGCCAAATATACCGGGACAGGGGGCGAGATACGCAGTATTTT. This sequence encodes CASSQIYRDRGRDTQYF.

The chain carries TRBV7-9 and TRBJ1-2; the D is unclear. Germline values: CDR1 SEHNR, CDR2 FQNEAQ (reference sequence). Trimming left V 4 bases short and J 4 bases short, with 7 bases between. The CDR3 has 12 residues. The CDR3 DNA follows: TGTGCCAGCAGCTCAAATCTCTATGGCTACACCTTC. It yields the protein CASSSNLYGYTF.

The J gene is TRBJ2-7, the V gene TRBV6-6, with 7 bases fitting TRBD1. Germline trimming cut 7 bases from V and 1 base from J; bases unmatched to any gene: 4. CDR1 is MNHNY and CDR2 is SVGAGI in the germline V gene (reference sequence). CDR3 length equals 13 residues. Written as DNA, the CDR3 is TGTGCCAGCAATACAGGGGTTTCCTACGAGCAGTACTTC. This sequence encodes CASNTGVSYEQYF.

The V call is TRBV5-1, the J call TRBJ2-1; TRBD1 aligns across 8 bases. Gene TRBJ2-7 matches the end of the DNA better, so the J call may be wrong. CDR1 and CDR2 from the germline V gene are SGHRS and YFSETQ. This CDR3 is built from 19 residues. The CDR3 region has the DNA TGCGCCAGCAGCTTCAGAGGACAGGGAGAGTTGGGCTCCTACAATGAGCAGTACTTC. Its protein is CASSFRGQGELGSYNEQYF.

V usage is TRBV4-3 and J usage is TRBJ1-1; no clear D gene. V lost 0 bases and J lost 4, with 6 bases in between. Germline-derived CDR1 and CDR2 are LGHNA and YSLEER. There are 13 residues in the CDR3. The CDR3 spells CASSQDWSTEAFF. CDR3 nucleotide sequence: TGCGCCAGCAGCCAAGACTGGAGCACTGAAGCTTTCTTT.

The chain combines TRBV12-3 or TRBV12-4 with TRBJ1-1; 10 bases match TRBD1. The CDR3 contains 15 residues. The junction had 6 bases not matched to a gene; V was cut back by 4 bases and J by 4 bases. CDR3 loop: CASSSGTGEGTEAFF. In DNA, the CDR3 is TGTGCCAGCAGTTCCGGGACAGGGGAAGGCACTGAAGCTTTCTTT.

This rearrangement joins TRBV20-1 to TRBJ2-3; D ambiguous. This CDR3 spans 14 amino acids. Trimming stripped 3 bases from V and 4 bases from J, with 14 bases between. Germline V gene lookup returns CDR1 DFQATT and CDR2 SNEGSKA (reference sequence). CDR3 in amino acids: CSARQEGLPDTQYF. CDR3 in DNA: TGCAGTGCTAGGCAGGAAGGGTTGCCAGATACGCAGTATTTT.

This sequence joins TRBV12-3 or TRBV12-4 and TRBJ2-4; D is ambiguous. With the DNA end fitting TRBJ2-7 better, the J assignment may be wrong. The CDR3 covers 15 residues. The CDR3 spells CASSPLSWVSGEQYF. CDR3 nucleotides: TGTGCCAGCAGCCCCCTCTCTTGGGTCTCCGGCGAGCAGTACTTC.

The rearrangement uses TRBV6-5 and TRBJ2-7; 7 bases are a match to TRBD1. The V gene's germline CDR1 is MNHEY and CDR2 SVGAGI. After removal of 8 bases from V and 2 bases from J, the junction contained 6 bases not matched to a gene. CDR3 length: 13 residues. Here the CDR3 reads CASGRDRAYEQYF. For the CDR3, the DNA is TGTGCCAGCGGCCGGGACAGAGCCTACGAGCAGTACTTC.

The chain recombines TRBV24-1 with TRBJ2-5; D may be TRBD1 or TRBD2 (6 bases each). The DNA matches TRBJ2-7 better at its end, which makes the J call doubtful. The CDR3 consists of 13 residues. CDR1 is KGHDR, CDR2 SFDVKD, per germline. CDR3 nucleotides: TGTGCCACCTCTACAGGGTTGGAGGGCGAGCAGTACTTC. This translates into CATSTGLEGEQYF.

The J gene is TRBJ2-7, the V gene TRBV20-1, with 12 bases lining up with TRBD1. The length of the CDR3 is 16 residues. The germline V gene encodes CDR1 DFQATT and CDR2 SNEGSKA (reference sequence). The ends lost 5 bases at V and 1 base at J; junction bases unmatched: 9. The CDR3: CSASGTGGGRSYEQYF. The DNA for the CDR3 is TGCAGTGCTTCCGGGACAGGGGGCGGGAGGTCCTACGAGCAGTACTTC.